Shown below are 5 T cell receptor beta chains from a single sample sequenced in a study of blood T cell repertoires in COVID-19. Repertoires were generated with immunoSEQ multiplex PCR, while TCRdb's copy carries only in-frame clones and drops some. Found here are around 150,000 clones, 80% to 90% of them singletons; the top ten hold approximately 3.5%. What was sequenced was peripheral blood. The receptors derive from a man between 65 and 85 years old with acute or convalescent COVID-19.

The sample holds one count of this clone. The chain is built from TRBV7-9 and TRBJ2-2, with 9 bases that match TRBD2. The CDR3 totals 14 residues. J was trimmed by 6 bases and V by 3 bases; bases with no gene match: 2. Germline CDR1 is SEHNR and CDR2 is FQNEAQ (reference sequence). The CDR3 DNA reads as TGTGCCAGCAGCTTTAGCGGGAGTTCCGGGGAGCTGTTTTTT. Its protein product is CASSFSGSSGELFF.

The V call is TRBV2, the J call TRBJ2-5; D is unclear. Trimming left V 3 bases short and J 2 bases short, with 10 bases between. The CDR3 covers 14 residues. From germline, CDR1 is SNHLY and CDR2 FYNNEI. The CDR3 loop is CASSEYSQQETQYF. CDR3 DNA: TGTGCCAGCAGTGAGTACAGCCAACAAGAGACCCAGTACTTC.

V usage is TRBV30 and J usage is TRBJ2-1, with 9 bases fitting TRBD1. CDR1 GTSNPN and CDR2 SVGIG come from the germline V gene (reference sequence). CDR3 length equals 18 residues. With V trimmed by 2 bases and J by 0 bases, 11 bases remained unmatched. CDR3 amino acids: CAWSTGTGRSNSYNEQFF. CDR3 in DNA: TGTGCCTGGAGTACCGGGACAGGGAGATCAAACTCCTACAATGAGCAGTTCTTC. Together with reference TRBV30 and TRBJ2-1, the CDR3 gives the full variable domain: SQTIHQWPATLVQPVGSPLSLECTVEGTSNPNLYWYRQAAGRGLQLLFYSVGIGQISSEVPQNLSASRPQDRQFILSSKKLLLSDSGFYLCAWSTGTGRSNSYNEQFFGPGTRLTVL.

The chain links TRBV19 to TRBJ1-1; 7 bases align to TRBD1. The CDR3 contains 15 residues. J gave up 0 bases and V 4 bases, and 5 bases lay outside the gene matches. The V gene's germline CDR1 is LNHDA and CDR2 SQIVND (reference sequence). The CDR3 DNA reads as TGTGCCAGTAGTAAGGGACAGTTGATGAACACTGAAGCTTTCTTT. Translated, it gives CASSKGQLMNTEAFF. The full variable domain, completed using reference TRBV19 and TRBJ1-1, is DGGITQSPKYLFRKEGQNVTLSCEQNLNHDAMYWYRQDPGQGLRLIYYSQIVNDFQKGDIAEGYSVSREKKESFPLTVTSAQKNPTAFYLCASSKGQLMNTEAFFGQGTRLTVV.

In its sample, this clone was seen a few times. This sequence joins TRBV6-5 and TRBJ1-5; the D gene is possibly TRBD1 (5 bases). The germline V gene encodes CDR1 MNHEY and CDR2 SVGAGI. Trimming cost V 0 bases and J 8 bases, with 8 bases left between them. The CDR3 runs to 13 residues. CDR3 sequence (DNA): TGTGCCAGCAGTTACTCGCGGGGGGAGCCCCAGCATTTT. It specifies CASSYSRGEPQHF.